The present T cell receptor (beta chain) was sequenced within a study of OX40 agonist ivuxolimab in advanced cancers. For the study at large: Dose-escalation patients suffered from hepatocellular carcinoma, melanoma, renal cell or head and neck cancer. Checkpoint inhibitors had been given previously to 40% of patients. Overall study results and limits: Expanded peripheral T cells had an undetermined antigen specificity. The average count of expanded clones was higher among CD8+ T cells than among CD4+.

The table lists this clone with a count of one. Its target is unknown. Data came from immunoSEQ multiplex PCR; TCRdb stores just in-frame clones and leaves some out. This sample has over 100,000 clones, with 90% found just once. The CDR3 runs to 16 residues. After removal of 3 bases from V and 1 base from J, the junction contained 3 bases not matched to a gene. In germline, CDR1 is MDHEN, CDR2 SYDVKM. The TCR sequence derives from an adult with an advanced solid tumor such as melanoma, head and neck, liver or kidney cancer. The chain has TRBV28 and TRBJ2-7, with 13 bases fitting TRBD2. Specimen: CD4+ or CD8+ T cells sorted from blood, collected in a trial of the OX40 agonist ivuxolimab. The CDR3 loop reads CASSFGTSGASYEQYF. The CDR3 DNA reads TGTGCCAGCAGTTTTGGGACTAGCGGGGCTTCCTACGAGCAGTACTTC.